Below are 27 T cell receptor beta chains sequenced from a single sample in a study of blood T cells in healthy people across ages. Then a second PCR, running roughly 6 to 12 cycles, was carried out with a sample-barcoded 5' primer and a J-beta primer mix. TCRdb passed the 5' RACE reads through MiXCR, listing each CDR3 protein once. The repertoire has some 1,000,000 distinct CDR3 sequences, approximately 25% of them found once; the top ten carry around 0.7%. The sample was also reused in another study, on T cells of mothers and their children.

Material for sequencing was blood. Receptor source: a girl aged 2 to 10 in good health.

The chain uses TRBV3-1 and TRBJ2-3, with no clear D. CDR3 size: 13 residues. The V end was cut by 3 bases, the J end by 6 bases, with 10 bases between. Per germline, CDR1 LGHDT and CDR2 YNNKEL (reference sequence). The CDR3 nucleotides read TGTGCCAGCAGCCATATGGCCACGGATACGCAGTATTTT. This translates into CASSHMATDTQYF.

This clonotype appeared a few times. The V and J genes are TRBV2 and TRBJ1-5, with 9 bases identical to TRBD1. Unmatched junction bases numbered 12, after V lost 6 bases and J lost 9 bases. This CDR3 is 15 amino acids long. Per germline, CDR1 SNHLY and CDR2 FYNNEI. The CDR3 here is CASSKEGQGRRPQHF. CDR3 sequence (DNA): TGTGCCAGCAGCAAAGAGGGACAGGGCCGACGGCCCCAGCATTTT.

The chain carries TRBV6-1 and TRBJ1-1; no clear D gene. Germline CDR1 MNHNS, CDR2 SASEGT. The CDR3 totals 15 residues. The V gene lost 6 bases and the J gene lost 6 bases, with 20 bases spanning the gap. The CDR3 loop is CASRPGSLDSAEAFF. CDR3 in DNA: TGTGCCAGCAGACCCGGCTCTCTCGATTCCGCTGAAGCTTTCTTT.

The chain uses TRBV20-1 and TRBJ2-2; TRBD2 is a possible D gene (5 bases). There are 14 residues in the CDR3. Trimming removed 3 bases from V and 4 bases from J, with 12 bases in between. Germline CDR1 is DFQATT and CDR2 is SNEGSKA (reference sequence). The CDR3 sequence: CSASGERSTGELFF. Here the CDR3 DNA reads TGCAGTGCTAGCGGGGAGAGGAGCACCGGGGAGCTGTTTTTT.

This clonotype was counted between two and nine times. V gene TRBV5-1 combines with J gene TRBJ2-2; the D is unclear. Germline CDR1 SGHRS, CDR2 YFSETQ. CDR3 length equals 14 residues. V gave up 3 bases and J gave up 4 bases, with 10 bases separating them. CDR3 sequence reads: CASSWDFGTGELFF. The DNA for the CDR3 is TGCGCCAGCAGCTGGGATTTCGGCACCGGGGAGCTGTTTTTT.

This rearrangement joins TRBV20-1 to TRBJ2-3; D gene unclear. Trimming cost V 8 bases and J 1 base, with 7 bases left between them. The germline V gene encodes CDR1 DFQATT and CDR2 SNEGSKA (reference sequence). This CDR3 contains 11 residues. The CDR3 sequence: CSWSRTDTQYF. CDR3 DNA sequence: TGCAGTTGGTCCCGCACAGATACGCAGTATTTT.

The table lists this clonotype with a few counts. The gene calls are TRBV7-2 and TRBJ1-2; tentatively, D is TRBD1 (6 bases). Trimming left V 1 base short and J 0 bases short, with 9 bases between. The CDR3 totals 15 residues. Germline CDR1 is SGHTA and CDR2 is FQGNSA. The DNA of the CDR3 is TGTGCCAGCAGCTTAGAAGGACAGACTAACTATGGCTACACCTTC. Protein product: CASSLEGQTNYGYTF. The whole variable domain, remainder taken from reference TRBV7-2 and TRBJ1-2, is GAGVSQSPSNKVTEKGKDVELRCDPISGHTALYWYRQSLGQGLEFLIYFQGNSAPDKSGLPSDRFSAERTGGSVSTLTIQRTQQEDSAVYLCASSLEGQTNYGYTFGSGTRLTVV.

This clonotype was found a few times. The DNA for the CDR3 is TGTGCCAGCAGTTACTCTTCCGTGACCAAAAACATTCAGTACTTC. Translating it yields CASSYSSVTKNIQYF. The V and J genes are TRBV6-5 and TRBJ2-4, with unresolved D. The germline gives CDR1 MNHEY, CDR2 SVGAGI. CDR3 length: 15 amino acids. Trimming removed 0 bases at V and 2 bases at J, with 8 bases between.

This clonotype turned up a few times. The chain couples TRBV7-8 to TRBJ1-4, with TRBD1 identical over 7 bases. The V gene end was trimmed by 2 bases and the J gene end by 8 bases; junction bases not matched to a gene: 8. Germline loops: CDR1 SGHVS, CDR2 FQNEAQ. This CDR3 region has 15 residues. CDR3 bases: TGTGCCAGCAGCTTAAGACAGGGCTTATGGGAAAAACTGTTTTTT. Protein sequence: CASSLRQGLWEKLFF.

This clonotype turned up a few times. This chain links TRBV5-1 with TRBJ2-1; TRBD2 agrees at 10 bases. Germline V gene sequence: CDR1 SGHRS, CDR2 YFSETQ. CDR3 length: 16 amino acids. The V and J ends lost 2 bases and 3 bases, in that order; junction bases with no gene match: 5. DNA for the CDR3: TGCGCCAGCAGCTTCCCCGGACTAGCGGACTACAATGAGCAGTTCTTC. The encoded protein is CASSFPGLADYNEQFF.

At least ten counts were recorded for this clonotype. V gene TRBV24-1 combines with J gene TRBJ1-1; D may be TRBD1 (5 bases). Trimming took off 5 bases at V and 6 bases at J, with 15 bases between the two ends. The V gene's germline CDR1 is KGHDR and CDR2 SFDVKD. The CDR3 spans 14 residues. The CDR3 DNA reads as TGTGCCACCAGTGGCAATAGGGGCAAATCTGAAGCTTTCTTT. Its translation: CATSGNRGKSEAFF.

The genes are TRBV2 and TRBJ2-5, with 10 bases aligning to TRBD1. The CDR3 loop spans 16 amino acids. Trimming at V came to 5 bases and at J to 4 bases, leaving 10 bases not matched to a gene. The germline V gene has CDR1 SNHLY and CDR2 FYNNEI. The CDR3 sequence: CASSTHRDRGPETQYF. Here the CDR3 DNA reads TGTGCCAGCAGTACACATCGGGACAGGGGACCAGAGACCCAGTACTTC.

This clonotype was detected once. The chain links TRBV18 to TRBJ2-4; D is uncertain. The CDR3 totals 13 residues. Germline V gives CDR1 KGHSH, CDR2 LQKENI. Trimming took off 3 bases at V and 9 bases at J, with 12 bases between the two ends. Here the CDR3 DNA reads TGTGCCAGCTCACCCAAGGCAGAATTCATTCAGTACTTC. Translating it yields CASSPKAEFIQYF.

This clonotype was detected only a few times. The chain couples TRBV9 to TRBJ1-5, with 9 nucleotides matching TRBD1. This CDR3 comprises 14 residues. Trimming at V came to 0 bases and at J to 5 bases, leaving 0 bases not matched to a gene. The germline V gene encodes CDR1 SGDLS and CDR2 YYNGEE. CDR3 sequence: CASSVGQGDQPQHF. The DNA for the CDR3 is TGTGCCAGCAGCGTAGGACAGGGGGATCAGCCCCAGCATTTT.

This chain links TRBV27 with TRBJ2-7; 7 nucleotides align to TRBD2. V lost 3 bases and J lost 6; bases outside the gene matches: 5. The CDR3 consists of 13 residues. CDR1 and CDR2 from the germline V gene are MNHEY and SMNVEV (reference sequence). CDR3 in amino acids: CASSLGTTSEQYF. The CDR3 nucleotides are TGTGCCAGCAGTTTGGGGACTACCTCCGAGCAGTACTTC.

V gene TRBV29-1 combines with J gene TRBJ2-1; D possibly corresponds to TRBD2 (6 bases). The CDR3 has 12 residues. Trimming cost V 7 bases and J 3 bases, with 10 bases left between them. Germline CDR1 SQVTM, CDR2 ANQGSEA. As DNA, the CDR3 is TGCAGCGCGGAGGGTGGCTACAATGAGCAGTTCTTC. Protein sequence: CSAEGGYNEQFF.

J is TRBJ2-5 and V is TRBV29-1; TRBD2 aligns across 13 bases. The closer fit of TRBJ2-1 to the DNA end suggests the J call may be wrong. CDR3 length: 17 residues. The V gene's germline CDR1 is SQVTM and CDR2 ANQGSEA. The CDR3 DNA is TGCAGCGTCGCGGGACTAGCGGGACTTATTCTGGACAATGAGCAGTTCTTC. It specifies CSVAGLAGLILDNEQFF.

This clonotype has more than one count but fewer than ten. V and J are TRBV9 and TRBJ2-1, with D possibly being TRBD1 or TRBD2 (6 bases each). V lost 0 bases and J lost 0, with 10 bases in between. The CDR3 loop spans 16 amino acids. Germline V gene lookup returns CDR1 SGDLS and CDR2 YYNGEE. The CDR3 loop reads CASSVGGGRSYNEQFF. Written as DNA, the CDR3 is TGTGCCAGCAGCGTAGGTGGGGGGCGCTCCTACAATGAGCAGTTCTTC. Full variable domain (remainder filled in from reference TRBV9 and TRBJ2-1): DSGVTQTPKHLITATGQRVTLRCSPRSGDLSVYWYQQSLDQGLQFLIQYYNGEERAKGNILERFSAQQFPDLHSELNLSSLELGDSALYFCASSVGGGRSYNEQFFGPGTRLTVL.

The chain has TRBV28 and TRBJ2-7; 7 nucleotides align to TRBD1. V gave up 6 bases and J gave up 3 bases; unmatched junction bases: 8. From germline, CDR1 is MDHEN and CDR2 SYDVKM. CDR3 length: 14 amino acids. DNA of the CDR3: TGTGCCAGCAGGAGAAGGACAGGAGGCTACGAGCAGTACTTC. It is translated as CASRRRTGGYEQYF.

Comments on this clonotype: A junction end diverges from the germline sequence, so it may reflect a read error. V and J are TRBV10-3 and TRBJ1-4; TRBD1 aligns across 7 bases. CDR1 ENHRY and CDR2 SYGVKD come from the germline V gene. The CDR3 covers 15 residues. The CDR3 loop is CAISGETGSNEKLVF. CDR3 DNA: TGTGCCATCAGTGGAGAGACAGGGTCTAATGAAAAACTGGTTTTT.

This clonotype was observed a handful of times. The chain carries TRBV7-9 and TRBJ2-5, with 11 bases fitting TRBD2. Germline assignment: CDR1 SEHNR and CDR2 FQNEAQ (reference sequence). V lost 3 bases, J lost 2 bases, and 2 bases stayed unmatched. There are 15 residues in the CDR3. CDR3 DNA: TGTGCCAGCAGCTTCGGGACTAGCGGACAAGAGACCCAGTACTTC. It is translated as CASSFGTSGQETQYF.

This clonotype was seen a handful of times. This chain connects TRBV5-1 to TRBJ2-5; 7 positions match TRBD2. The better agreement between TRBJ2-1 and the DNA end casts doubt on the J call. Germline V gene data show CDR1 as SGHRS and CDR2 as YFSETQ. The CDR3 loop spans 17 amino acids. This CDR3 is CASSWAIGLDLNNEQFF. The CDR3 region has the DNA TGCGCCAGCAGCTGGGCCATAGGACTAGATCTTAACAATGAGCAGTTCTTC.

This clonotype was detected a few times. This sequence joins TRBV7-3 and TRBJ2-1; the match to TRBD1 covers 8 bases. This CDR3 comprises 15 residues. The ends lost 5 bases at V and 8 bases at J; junction bases unmatched: 11. The germline V gene encodes CDR1 SGHTA and CDR2 FQGTGA. The CDR3 protein is CASSQGQGSIHEQFF. In DNA, the CDR3 is TGTGCCAGCAGCCAAGGACAGGGTTCGATCCATGAGCAGTTCTTC.

This clonotype appeared a few times. This chain links TRBV3-1 with TRBJ1-2, with D perhaps TRBD1 (6 bases). Trimming removed 1 base at V and 2 bases at J, with 14 bases between. The CDR3 has 16 amino acids. The germline V gene encodes CDR1 LGHDT and CDR2 YNNKEL (reference sequence). CDR3 sequence: CASSQGFGQTNYGYTF. The DNA for the CDR3 is TGTGCCAGCAGCCAAGGGTTCGGACAGACAAACTATGGCTACACCTTC. The full variable domain, with the rest looked up from reference TRBV3-1 and TRBJ1-2, is DTAVSQTPKYLVTQMGNDKSIKCEQNLGHDTMYWYKQDSKKFLKIMFSYNNKELIINETVPNRFSPKSPDKAHLNLHINSLELGDSAVYFCASSQGFGQTNYGYTFGSGTRLTVV.

CDR3 sequence (DNA): TGTGCCAGCAGCATCAGCGGGACGGATTCCTACAATGAGCAGTTCTTC. Translated, it gives CASSISGTDSYNEQFF. V and J are TRBV7-3 and TRBJ2-1, with TRBD2 matching 7 bases. J lost 1 base, V lost 5 bases, and 8 bases had no gene match. CDR3 length equals 16 residues. Germline assignment: CDR1 SGHTA and CDR2 FQGTGA.

The chain carries TRBV12-3 or TRBV12-4 and TRBJ1-2, with D possibly matching TRBD1 (5 bases). The CDR3 consists of 14 residues. Trimming removed 6 bases at V and 3 bases at J, with 14 bases between. In DNA, the CDR3 is TGTGCCAGCAGAGGGACCGACCTGGACTATGGCTACACCTTC. Its translation is CASRGTDLDYGYTF.

V usage is TRBV4-3 and J usage is TRBJ2-5; 9 positions match TRBD2. The DNA end lines up better with TRBJ2-7; the J call may be wrong. This CDR3 region has 17 residues. CDR1 is LGHNA, CDR2 YSLEER, per germline. The CDR3 sequence: CASSQASLLAGSYEQYF. DNA of the CDR3: TGCGCCAGCAGCCAAGCGAGTTTACTAGCGGGCTCCTACGAGCAGTACTTC.